These 10 T cell receptor beta chains originate from one sample sequenced in a study of cytomegalovirus exposure and HLA in healthy donors (dated by TCRdb to about 2017). Libraries were prepared through the immunoSEQ multiplex PCR assay. A mixture of 60 forward primers for TCR Vbeta segments and 13 reverse primers for TCR Jbeta segments was used in the multiplex PCR. The clones in this table, taken by TCRdb from immuneACCESS, are in-frame only. Not every clone is retained; where verified, under half of the shortfall comes from an unresolved V gene, and the cause of the rest is unknown. The sample table includes 31,000 or so clones. The ten largest clones take up approximately 4.8% of the sample. Input material: PBMCs. Source of these receptors: a female donor in good health and CMV-seronegative.

The rearrangement joins TRBV9 to TRBJ2-1; a weak D match, TRBD1 (5 bases). The CDR3 extends over 16 amino acids. Looked up from germline, CDR1 is SGDLS and CDR2 is YYNGEE. V dropped 1 base and J dropped 2 bases, with 13 bases sitting between them. CDR3 bases: TGTGCCAGCAGCGTAATGGGGCAGGAAACCTACAATGAGCAGTTCTTC. It encodes CASSVMGQETYNEQFF.

The V and J genes are TRBV29-1 and TRBJ1-2; 11 positions agree with TRBD1. CDR3 length: 15 residues. The germline CDR1 and CDR2 sequences are SQVTM and ANQGSEA. Trimming at V came to 4 bases and at J to 6 bases, leaving 10 bases not matched to a gene. Here the CDR3 reads CSVGYRGQGEDGYTF. The DNA for the CDR3 is TGCAGCGTTGGTTACCGGGGACAGGGGGAGGATGGCTACACCTTC.

This chain joins TRBV6-1 and TRBJ2-5; 9 bases line up with TRBD1. Germline CDR1 is MNHNS and CDR2 is SASEGT. CDR3 length equals 16 residues. V was clipped by 4 bases and J by 2 bases; unmatched bases: 8. Here the CDR3 reads CASSATGGSGQETQYF. The CDR3 DNA reads as TGTGCCAGCAGTGCCACAGGGGGCTCAGGGCAAGAGACCCAGTACTTC.

The J gene is TRBJ1-2, the V gene TRBV10-3; no reliable D call. This CDR3 has 14 amino acids. The germline V gene has CDR1 ENHRY and CDR2 SYGVKD. V was trimmed by 3 bases and J by 4 bases, leaving 12 bases between them. CDR3 DNA: TGTGCCATCAGTGACGTGGACGGAGGCTATGGCTACACCTTC. Residues: CAISDVDGGYGYTF.

The chain employs TRBV6-5 and TRBJ2-7, with D maybe TRBD2 (5 bases). The CDR3 has 10 amino acids. Between the trimmed V and J ends, which lost 8 bases and 7 bases, there was a span of 9 bases. CDR1 and CDR2 from the germline V gene are MNHEY and SVGAGI. CDR3 DNA sequence: TGTGCCAGCGGGAGTGGTGAGCAGTACTTC. The encoded protein is CASGSGEQYF.

The CDR3 reads CASSQEGVLSGGYNEQFF. The CDR3 DNA follows: TGTGCCAGCAGCCAAGAAGGGGTCCTGAGCGGGGGTTACAATGAGCAGTTCTTC. The chain links TRBV14 to TRBJ2-1; 8 positions match TRBD2. After removal of 0 bases from V and 4 bases from J, the junction contained 11 bases not matched to a gene. The CDR3 has 18 residues. Germline V lookup: CDR1 SGHDN, CDR2 FVKESK.

This chain links TRBV4-2 with TRBJ2-3, with 8 bases fitting TRBD2. V shed 4 bases, J shed 4 bases, and the junction held 7 bases outside the gene matches. The CDR3 extends over 15 amino acids. The V gene's germline CDR1 is LGHNA and CDR2 YNFKEQ. Here the CDR3 reads CASSRSAGGADTQYF. The CDR3 DNA follows: TGTGCCAGCAGCCGTTCCGCGGGGGGTGCAGATACGCAGTATTTT.

This sequence joins TRBV5-4 and TRBJ2-2; 9 positions agree with TRBD1. This CDR3 spans 15 amino acids. Germline lookup yields CDR1 SGHNT and CDR2 YYREEE (reference sequence). V dropped 4 bases and J dropped 5; count of bases not matched to a gene: 6. The CDR3 coding sequence is TGTGCCAGCAGCCCAGGGACAGGGTGGACCGGGGAGCTGTTTTTT. The encoded protein is CASSPGTGWTGELFF. The whole variable domain, remainder taken from reference TRBV5-4 and TRBJ2-2, is ETGVTQSPTHLIKTRGQQVTLRCSSQSGHNTVSWYQQALGQGPQFIFQYYREEENGRGNFPPRFSGLQFPNYSSELNVNALELDDSALYLCASSPGTGWTGELFFGEGSRLTVL.

The V and J genes are TRBV5-6 and TRBJ2-3; D not certain. CDR1 is SGHDT and CDR2 is YYEEEE in the germline V gene. Trimming shortened V by 4 bases and J by 2 bases, and 8 bases separated the two germline ends. The CDR3 has 13 residues. In DNA form, the CDR3 reads TGTGCCAGCAGCCTTGAGGCCACAGATACGCAGTATTTT. It yields the protein CASSLEATDTQYF.

This chain uses TRBV18 with TRBJ2-2, with TRBD2 as a possible D gene (6 bases). Germline V lookup: CDR1 KGHSH, CDR2 LQKENI. Trimming cost V 2 bases and J 2 bases, with 18 bases left between them. This CDR3 is built from 18 residues. The chain's CDR3 is CASSPGRGSSLNTGELFF. For the CDR3, the DNA is TGTGCCAGCTCACCAGGTCGGGGGTCCTCCCTTAACACCGGGGAGCTGTTTTTT.